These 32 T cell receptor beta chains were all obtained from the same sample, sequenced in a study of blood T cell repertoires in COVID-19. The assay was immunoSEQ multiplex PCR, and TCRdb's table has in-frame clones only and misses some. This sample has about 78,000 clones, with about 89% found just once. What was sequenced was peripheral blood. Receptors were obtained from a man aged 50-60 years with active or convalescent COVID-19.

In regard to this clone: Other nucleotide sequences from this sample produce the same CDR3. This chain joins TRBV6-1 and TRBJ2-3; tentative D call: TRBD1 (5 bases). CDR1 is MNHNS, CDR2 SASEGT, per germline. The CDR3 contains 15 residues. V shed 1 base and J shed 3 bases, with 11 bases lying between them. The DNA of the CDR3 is TGTGCCAGCAGTGAAGGAACAGGATCGACAGATACGCAGTATTTT. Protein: CASSEGTGSTDTQYF.

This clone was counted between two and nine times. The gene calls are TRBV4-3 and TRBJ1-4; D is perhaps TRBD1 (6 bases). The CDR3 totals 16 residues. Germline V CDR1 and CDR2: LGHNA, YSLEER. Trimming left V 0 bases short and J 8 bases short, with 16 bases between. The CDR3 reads CASSQDLRAGEEKLFF. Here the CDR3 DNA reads TGCGCCAGCAGCCAAGATCTTAGGGCAGGGGAAGAAAAACTGTTTTTT.

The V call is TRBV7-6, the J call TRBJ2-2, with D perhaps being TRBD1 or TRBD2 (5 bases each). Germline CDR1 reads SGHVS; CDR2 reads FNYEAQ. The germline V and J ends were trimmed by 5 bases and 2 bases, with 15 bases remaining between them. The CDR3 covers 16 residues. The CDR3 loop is CASSLGARGNTGELFF. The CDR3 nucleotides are TGTGCCAGCAGCCTAGGGGCCCGGGGAAACACCGGGGAGCTGTTTTTT.

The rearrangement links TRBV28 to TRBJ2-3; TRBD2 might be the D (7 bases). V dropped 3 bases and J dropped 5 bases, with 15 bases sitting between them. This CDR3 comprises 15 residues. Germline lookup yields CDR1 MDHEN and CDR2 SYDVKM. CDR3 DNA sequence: TGTGCCAGCAGTTTGGGGGGGGCCGGGGGAGATACGCAGTATTTT. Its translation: CASSLGGAGGDTQYF.

The CDR3 DNA reads TGCGCCAGCAGCCAAGCCTGGACAGGGCATAATTCACCCCTCCACTTT. Translated, it gives CASSQAWTGHNSPLHF. The chain has TRBV4-1 and TRBJ1-6; 8 bases fit TRBD1. The CDR3 extends over 16 amino acids. Germline trimming cut 1 base from V and 5 bases from J; bases unmatched to any gene: 4. CDR1 and CDR2 (germline): MGHRA, YSYEKL.

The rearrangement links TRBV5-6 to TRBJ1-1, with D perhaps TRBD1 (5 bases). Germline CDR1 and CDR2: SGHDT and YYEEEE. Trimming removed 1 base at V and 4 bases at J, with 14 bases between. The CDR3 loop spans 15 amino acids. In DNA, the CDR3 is TGTGCCAGCAGCTTGTTTCAGGGCGTGAGCACTGAAGCTTTCTTT. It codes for CASSLFQGVSTEAFF.

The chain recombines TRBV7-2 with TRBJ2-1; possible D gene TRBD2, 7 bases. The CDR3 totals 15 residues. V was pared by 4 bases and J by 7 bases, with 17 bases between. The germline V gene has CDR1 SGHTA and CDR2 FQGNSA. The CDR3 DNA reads TGTGCCAGCAGCTCAAGCCTCAGGGGAGGGAATGAGCAGTTCTTC. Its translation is CASSSSLRGGNEQFF.

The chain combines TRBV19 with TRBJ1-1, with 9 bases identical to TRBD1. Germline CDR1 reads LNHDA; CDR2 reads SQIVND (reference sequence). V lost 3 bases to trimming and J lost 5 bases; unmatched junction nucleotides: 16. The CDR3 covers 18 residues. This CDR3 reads CASSIGPLRDRVVTEAFF. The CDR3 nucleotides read TGTGCCAGTAGTATCGGGCCCCTCCGGGACAGGGTCGTGACTGAAGCTTTCTTT.

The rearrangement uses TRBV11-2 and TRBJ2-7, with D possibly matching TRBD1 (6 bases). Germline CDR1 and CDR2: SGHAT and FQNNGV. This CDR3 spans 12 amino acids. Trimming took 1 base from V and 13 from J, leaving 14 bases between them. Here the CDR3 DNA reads TGTGCCAGCAGCTTAGGAACGGCAGGGGTTTACTTC. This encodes CASSLGTAGVYF.

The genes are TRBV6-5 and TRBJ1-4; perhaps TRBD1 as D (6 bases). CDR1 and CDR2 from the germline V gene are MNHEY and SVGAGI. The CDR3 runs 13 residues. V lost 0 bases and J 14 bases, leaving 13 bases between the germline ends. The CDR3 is CASSYSRGYGLFF. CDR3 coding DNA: TGTGCCAGCAGTTACTCAAGGGGGTACGGGCTGTTTTTT.

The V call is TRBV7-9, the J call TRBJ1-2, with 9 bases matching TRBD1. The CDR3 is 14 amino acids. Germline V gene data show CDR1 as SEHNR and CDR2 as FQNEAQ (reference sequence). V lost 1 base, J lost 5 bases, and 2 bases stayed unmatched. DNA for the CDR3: TGTGCCAGCAGCTTAGAGGGGACAGGGTATGGCTACACCTTC. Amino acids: CASSLEGTGYGYTF.

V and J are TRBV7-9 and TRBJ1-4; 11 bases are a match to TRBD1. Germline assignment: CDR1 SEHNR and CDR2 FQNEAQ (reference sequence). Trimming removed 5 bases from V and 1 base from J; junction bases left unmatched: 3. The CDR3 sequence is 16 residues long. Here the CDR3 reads CASSGQGAVTNEKLFF. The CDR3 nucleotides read TGTGCCAGCAGCGGACAGGGGGCCGTAACTAATGAAAAACTGTTTTTT.

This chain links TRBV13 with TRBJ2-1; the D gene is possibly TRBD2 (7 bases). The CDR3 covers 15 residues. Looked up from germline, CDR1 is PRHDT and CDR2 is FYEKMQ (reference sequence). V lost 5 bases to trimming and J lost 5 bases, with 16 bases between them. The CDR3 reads CASSTFAGAHNEQFF. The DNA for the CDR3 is TGTGCCAGCAGCACTTTCGCGGGGGCGCACAATGAGCAGTTCTTC.

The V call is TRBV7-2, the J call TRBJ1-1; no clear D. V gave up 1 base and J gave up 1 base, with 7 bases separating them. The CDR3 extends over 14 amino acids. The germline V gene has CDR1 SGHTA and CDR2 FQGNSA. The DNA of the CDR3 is TGTGCCAGCAGCTTAGGGAGGGCGAACACTGAAGCTTTCTTT. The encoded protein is CASSLGRANTEAFF.

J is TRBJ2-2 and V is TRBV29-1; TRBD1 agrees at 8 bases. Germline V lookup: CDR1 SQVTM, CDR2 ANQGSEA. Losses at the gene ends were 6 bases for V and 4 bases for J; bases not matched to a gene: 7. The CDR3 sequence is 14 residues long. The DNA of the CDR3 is TGCAGCGTGGCACCGGGACAGGTCACCGGGGAGCTGTTTTTT. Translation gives CSVAPGQVTGELFF.

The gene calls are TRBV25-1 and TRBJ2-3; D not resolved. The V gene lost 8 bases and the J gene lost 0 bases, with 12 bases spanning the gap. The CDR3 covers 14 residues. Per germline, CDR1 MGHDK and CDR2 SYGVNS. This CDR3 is CASESAMSTDTQYF. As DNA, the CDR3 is TGTGCCAGCGAGTCAGCGATGAGCACAGATACGCAGTATTTT.

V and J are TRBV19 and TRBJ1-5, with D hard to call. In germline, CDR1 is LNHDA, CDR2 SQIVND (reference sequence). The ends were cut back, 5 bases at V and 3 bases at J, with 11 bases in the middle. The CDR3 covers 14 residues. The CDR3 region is CASSPKRDNQPQHF. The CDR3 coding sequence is TGTGCCAGTAGTCCAAAAAGAGACAATCAGCCCCAGCATTTT.

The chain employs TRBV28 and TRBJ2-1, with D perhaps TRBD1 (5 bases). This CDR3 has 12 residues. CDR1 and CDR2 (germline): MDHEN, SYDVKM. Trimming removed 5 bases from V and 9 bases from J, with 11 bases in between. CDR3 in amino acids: CASSVREAEQFF. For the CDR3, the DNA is TGTGCCAGCAGTGTCAGGGAAGCTGAGCAGTTCTTC.

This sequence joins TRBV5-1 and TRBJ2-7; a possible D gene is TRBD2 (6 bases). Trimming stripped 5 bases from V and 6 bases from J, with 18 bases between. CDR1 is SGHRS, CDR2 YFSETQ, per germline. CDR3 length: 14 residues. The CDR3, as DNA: TGCGCCAGCAGACTGCGGGACCCCCCCATCGAGCAGTACTTC. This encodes CASRLRDPPIEQYF.

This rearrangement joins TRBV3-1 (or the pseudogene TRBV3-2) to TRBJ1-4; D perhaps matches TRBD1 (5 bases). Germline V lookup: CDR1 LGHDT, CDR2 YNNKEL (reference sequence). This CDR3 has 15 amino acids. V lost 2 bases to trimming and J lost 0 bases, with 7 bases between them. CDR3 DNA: TGTGCCAGCAGCCAAACAGGCGCAACTAATGAAAAACTGTTTTTT. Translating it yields CASSQTGATNEKLFF.

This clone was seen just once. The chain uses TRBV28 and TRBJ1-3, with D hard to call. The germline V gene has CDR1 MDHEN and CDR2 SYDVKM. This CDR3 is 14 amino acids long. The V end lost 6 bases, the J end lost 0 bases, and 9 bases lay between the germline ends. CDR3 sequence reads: CASRGDNSGNTIYF. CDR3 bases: TGTGCCAGCAGGGGTGACAACTCTGGAAACACCATATATTTT.

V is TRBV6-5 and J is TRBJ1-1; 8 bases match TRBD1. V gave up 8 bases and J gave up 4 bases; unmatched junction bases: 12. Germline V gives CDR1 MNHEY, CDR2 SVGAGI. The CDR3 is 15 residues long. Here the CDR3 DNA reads TGTGCCAGCCGGGACAGGACTCAGAAGGTCACTGAAGCTTTCTTT. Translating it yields CASRDRTQKVTEAFF.

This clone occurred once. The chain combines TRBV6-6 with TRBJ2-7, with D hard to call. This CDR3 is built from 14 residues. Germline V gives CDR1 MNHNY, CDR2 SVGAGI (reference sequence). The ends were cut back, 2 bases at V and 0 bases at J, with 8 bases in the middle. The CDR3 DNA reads TGTGCCAGCAGTTACGGGCAGAACTCCTACGAGCAGTACTTC. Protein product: CASSYGQNSYEQYF.

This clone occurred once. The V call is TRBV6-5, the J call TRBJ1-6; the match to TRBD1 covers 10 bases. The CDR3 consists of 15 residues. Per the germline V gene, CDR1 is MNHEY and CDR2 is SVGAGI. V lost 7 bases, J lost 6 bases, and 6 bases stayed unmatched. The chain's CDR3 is CASIPTGGLNSPLHF. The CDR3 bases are TGTGCCAGCATCCCGACAGGGGGCCTTAATTCACCCCTCCACTTT.

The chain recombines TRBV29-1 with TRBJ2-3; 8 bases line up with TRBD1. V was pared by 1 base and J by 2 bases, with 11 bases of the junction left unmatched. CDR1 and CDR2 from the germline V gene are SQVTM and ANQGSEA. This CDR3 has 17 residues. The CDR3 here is CSVEGFLGTGFTDTQYF. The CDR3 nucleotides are TGCAGCGTTGAAGGGTTTCTGGGGACAGGTTTCACAGATACGCAGTATTTT.

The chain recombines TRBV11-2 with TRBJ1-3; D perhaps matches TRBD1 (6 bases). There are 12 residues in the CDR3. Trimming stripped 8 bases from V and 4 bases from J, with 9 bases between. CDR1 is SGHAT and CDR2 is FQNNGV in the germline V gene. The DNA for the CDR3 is TGTGCCAGCGGACAGACCGGAAACACCATATATTTT. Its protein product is CASGQTGNTIYF. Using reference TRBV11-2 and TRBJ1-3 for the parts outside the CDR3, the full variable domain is EAGVAQSPRYKIIEKRQSVAFWCNPISGHATLYWYQQILGQGPKLLIQFQNNGVVDDSQLPKDRFSAERLKGVDSTLKIQPAKLEDSAVYLCASGQTGNTIYFGEGSWLTVV.

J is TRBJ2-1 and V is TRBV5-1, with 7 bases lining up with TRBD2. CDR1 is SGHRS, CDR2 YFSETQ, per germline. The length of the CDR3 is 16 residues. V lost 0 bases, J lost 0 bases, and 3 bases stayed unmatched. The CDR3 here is CASSLAGGTSYNEQFF. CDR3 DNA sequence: TGCGCCAGCAGCTTGGCCGGGGGGACCTCCTACAATGAGCAGTTCTTC.

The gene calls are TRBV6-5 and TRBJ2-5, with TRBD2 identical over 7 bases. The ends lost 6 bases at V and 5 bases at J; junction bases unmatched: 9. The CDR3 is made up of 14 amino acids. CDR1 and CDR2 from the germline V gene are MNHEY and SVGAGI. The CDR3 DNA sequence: TGTGCCAGCAGGGGGGGAGGGGCAACGGAGACCCAGTACTTC. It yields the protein CASRGGGATETQYF.

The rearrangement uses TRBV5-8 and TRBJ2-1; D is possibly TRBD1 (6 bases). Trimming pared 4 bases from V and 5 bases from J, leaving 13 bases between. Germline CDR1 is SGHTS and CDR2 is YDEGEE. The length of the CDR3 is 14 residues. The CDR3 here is CASSLGQNNNEQFF. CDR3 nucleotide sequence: TGTGCCAGCAGCCTTGGACAGAATAACAATGAGCAGTTCTTC.

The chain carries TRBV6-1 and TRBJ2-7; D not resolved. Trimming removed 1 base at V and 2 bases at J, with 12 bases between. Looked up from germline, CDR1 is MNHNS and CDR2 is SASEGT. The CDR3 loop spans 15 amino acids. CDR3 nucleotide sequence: TGTGCCAGCAGTGAAGACCCAGGCCGGACCTACGAGCAGTACTTC. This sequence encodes CASSEDPGRTYEQYF.

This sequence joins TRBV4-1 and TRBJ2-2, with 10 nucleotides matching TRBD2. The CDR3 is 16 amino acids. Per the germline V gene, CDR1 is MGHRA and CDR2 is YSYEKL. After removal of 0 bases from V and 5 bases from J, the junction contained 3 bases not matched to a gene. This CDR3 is CASSQEPAGGTGELFF. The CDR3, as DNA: TGCGCCAGCAGCCAAGAGCCAGCGGGGGGGACCGGGGAGCTGTTTTTT.

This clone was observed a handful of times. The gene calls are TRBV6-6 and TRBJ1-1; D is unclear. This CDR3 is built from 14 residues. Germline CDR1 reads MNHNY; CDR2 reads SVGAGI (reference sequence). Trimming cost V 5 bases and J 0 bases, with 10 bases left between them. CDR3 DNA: TGTGCCAGCAGTCTAACAGATGTGAACACTGAAGCTTTCTTT. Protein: CASSLTDVNTEAFF.